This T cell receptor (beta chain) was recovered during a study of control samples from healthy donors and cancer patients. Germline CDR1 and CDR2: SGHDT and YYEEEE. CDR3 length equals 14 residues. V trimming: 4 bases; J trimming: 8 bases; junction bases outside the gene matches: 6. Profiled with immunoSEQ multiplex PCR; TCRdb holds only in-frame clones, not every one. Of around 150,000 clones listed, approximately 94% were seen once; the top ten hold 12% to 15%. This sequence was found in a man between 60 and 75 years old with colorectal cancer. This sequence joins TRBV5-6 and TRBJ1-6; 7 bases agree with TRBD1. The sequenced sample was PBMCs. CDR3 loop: CASSEQGRDSPLHF. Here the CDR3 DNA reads TGTGCCAGCAGCGAACAGGGGCGGGATTCACCCCTCCACTTT.